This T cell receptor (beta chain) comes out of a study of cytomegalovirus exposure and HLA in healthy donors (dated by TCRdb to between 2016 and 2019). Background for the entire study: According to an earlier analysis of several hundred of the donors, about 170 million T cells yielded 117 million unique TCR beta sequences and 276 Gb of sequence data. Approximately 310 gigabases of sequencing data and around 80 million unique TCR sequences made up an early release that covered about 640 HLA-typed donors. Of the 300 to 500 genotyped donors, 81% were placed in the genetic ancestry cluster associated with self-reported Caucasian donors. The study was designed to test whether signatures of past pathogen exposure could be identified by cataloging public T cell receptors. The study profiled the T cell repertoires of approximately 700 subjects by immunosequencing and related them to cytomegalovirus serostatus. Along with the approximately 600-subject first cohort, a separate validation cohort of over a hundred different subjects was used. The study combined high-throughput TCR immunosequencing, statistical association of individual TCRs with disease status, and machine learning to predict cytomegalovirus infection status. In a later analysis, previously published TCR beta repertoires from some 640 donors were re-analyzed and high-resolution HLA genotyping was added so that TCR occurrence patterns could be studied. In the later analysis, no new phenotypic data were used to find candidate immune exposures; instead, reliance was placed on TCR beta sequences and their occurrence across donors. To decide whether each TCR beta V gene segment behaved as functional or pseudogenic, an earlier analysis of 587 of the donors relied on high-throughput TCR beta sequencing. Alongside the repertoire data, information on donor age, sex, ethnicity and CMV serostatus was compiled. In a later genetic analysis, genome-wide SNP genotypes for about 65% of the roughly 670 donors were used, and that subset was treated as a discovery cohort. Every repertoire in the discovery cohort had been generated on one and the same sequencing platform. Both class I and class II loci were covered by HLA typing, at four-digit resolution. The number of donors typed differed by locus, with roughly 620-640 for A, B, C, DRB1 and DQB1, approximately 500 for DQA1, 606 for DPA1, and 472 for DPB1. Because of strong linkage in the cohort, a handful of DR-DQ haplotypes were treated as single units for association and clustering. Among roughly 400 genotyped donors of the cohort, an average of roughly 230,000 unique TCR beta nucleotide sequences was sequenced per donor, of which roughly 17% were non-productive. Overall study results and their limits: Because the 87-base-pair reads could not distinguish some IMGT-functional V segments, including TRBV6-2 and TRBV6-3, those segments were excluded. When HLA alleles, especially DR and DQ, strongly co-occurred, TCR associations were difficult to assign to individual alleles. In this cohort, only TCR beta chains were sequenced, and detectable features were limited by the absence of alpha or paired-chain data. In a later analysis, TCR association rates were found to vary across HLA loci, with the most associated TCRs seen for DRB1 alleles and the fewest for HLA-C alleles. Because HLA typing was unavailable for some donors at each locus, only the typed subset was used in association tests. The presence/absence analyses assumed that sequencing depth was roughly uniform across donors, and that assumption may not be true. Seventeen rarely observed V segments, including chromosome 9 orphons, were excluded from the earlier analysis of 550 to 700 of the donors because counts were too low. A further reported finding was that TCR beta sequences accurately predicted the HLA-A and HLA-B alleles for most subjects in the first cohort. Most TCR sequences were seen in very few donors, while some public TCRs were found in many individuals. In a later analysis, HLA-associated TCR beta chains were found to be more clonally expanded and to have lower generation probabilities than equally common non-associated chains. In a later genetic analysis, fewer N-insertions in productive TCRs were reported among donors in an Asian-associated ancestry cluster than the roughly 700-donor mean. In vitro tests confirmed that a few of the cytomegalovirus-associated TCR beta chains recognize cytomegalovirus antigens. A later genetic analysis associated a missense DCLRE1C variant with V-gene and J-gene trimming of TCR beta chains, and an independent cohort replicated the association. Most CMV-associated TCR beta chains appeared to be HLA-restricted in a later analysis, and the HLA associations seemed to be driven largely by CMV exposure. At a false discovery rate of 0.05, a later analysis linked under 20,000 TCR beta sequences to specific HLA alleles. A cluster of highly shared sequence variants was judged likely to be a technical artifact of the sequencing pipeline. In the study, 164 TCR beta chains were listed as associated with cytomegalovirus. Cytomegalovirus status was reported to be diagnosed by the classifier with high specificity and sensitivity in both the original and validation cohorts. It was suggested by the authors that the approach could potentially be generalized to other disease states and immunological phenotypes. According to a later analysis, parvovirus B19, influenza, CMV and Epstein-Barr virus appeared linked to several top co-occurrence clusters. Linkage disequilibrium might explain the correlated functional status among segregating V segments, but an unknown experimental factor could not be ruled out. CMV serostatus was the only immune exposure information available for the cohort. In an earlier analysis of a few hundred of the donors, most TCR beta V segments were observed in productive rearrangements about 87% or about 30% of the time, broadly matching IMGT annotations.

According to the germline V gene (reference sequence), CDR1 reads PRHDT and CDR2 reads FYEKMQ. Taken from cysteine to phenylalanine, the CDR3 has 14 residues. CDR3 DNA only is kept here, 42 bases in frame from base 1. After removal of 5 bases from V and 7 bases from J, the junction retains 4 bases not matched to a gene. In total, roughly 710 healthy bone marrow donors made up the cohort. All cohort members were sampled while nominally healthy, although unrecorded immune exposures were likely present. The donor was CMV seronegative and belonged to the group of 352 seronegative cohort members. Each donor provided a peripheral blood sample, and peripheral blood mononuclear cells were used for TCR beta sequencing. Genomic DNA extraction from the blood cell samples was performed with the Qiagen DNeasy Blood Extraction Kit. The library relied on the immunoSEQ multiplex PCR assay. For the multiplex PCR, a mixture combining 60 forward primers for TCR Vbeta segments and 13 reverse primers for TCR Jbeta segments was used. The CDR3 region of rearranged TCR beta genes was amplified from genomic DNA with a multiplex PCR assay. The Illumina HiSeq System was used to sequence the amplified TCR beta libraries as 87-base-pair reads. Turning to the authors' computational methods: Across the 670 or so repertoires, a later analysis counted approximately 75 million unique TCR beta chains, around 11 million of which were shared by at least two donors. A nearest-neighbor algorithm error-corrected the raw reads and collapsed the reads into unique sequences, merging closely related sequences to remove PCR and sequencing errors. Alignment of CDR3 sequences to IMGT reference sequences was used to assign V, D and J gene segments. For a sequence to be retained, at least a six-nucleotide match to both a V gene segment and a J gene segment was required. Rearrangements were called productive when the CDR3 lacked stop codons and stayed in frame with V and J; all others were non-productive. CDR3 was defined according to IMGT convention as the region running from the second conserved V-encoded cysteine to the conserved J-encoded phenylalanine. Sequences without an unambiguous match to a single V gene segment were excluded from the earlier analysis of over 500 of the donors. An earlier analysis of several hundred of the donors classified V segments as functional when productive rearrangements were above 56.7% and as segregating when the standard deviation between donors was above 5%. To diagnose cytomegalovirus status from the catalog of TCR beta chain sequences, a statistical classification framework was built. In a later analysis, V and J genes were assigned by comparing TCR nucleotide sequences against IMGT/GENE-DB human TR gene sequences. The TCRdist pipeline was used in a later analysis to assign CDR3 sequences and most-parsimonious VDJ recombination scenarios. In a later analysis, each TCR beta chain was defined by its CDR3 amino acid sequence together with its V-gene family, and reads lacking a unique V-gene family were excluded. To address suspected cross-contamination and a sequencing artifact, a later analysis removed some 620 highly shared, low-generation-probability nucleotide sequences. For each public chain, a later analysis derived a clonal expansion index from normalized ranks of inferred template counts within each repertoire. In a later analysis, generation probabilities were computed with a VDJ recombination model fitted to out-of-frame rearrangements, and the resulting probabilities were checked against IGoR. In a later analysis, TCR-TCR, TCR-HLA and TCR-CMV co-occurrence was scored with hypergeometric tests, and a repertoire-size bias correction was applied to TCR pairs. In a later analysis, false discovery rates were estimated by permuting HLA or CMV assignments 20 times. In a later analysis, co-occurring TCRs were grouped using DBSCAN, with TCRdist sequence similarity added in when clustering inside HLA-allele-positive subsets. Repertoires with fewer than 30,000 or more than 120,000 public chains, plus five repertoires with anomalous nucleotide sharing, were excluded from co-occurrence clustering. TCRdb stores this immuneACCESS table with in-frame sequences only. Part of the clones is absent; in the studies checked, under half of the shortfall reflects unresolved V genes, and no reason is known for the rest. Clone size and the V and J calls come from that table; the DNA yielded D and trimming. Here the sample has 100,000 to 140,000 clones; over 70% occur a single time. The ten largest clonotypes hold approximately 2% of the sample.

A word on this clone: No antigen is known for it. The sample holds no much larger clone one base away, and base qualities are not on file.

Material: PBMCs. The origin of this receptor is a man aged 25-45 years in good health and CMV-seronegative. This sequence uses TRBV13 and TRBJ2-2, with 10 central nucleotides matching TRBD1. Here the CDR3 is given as CASSLGQGYGELFF. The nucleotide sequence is TGTGCCAGCAGCCTGGGACAGGGGTACGGGGAGCTGTTTTTT. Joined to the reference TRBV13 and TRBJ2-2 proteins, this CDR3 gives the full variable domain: AAGVIQSPRHLIKEKRETATLKCYPIPRHDTVYWYQQGPGQDPQFLISFYEKMQSDKGSIPDRFSAQQFSDYHSELNMSSLELGDSALYFCASSLGQGYGELFFGEGSRLTVL.